This TCR beta chain originates from a study of identical twins' blood T cells. Trimming removed 0 bases at V and 2 bases at J, with 10 bases between. The germline V gene encodes CDR1 DFQATT and CDR2 SNEGSKA (reference sequence). The CDR3 length is 14 residues. A few counts support this clonotype. Each CDR3 protein is one row after TCRdb ran MiXCR on the 5' RACE reads. The table shows 400,000 or so distinct CDR3 sequences, with more than 25% occurring only once. The specimen was PBMCs. The gene calls are TRBV20-1 and TRBJ2-5; weak D call: TRBD2 (6 bases). This clonotype was obtained from a woman aged 18 to 50 in good health. CDR3 in amino acids: CSARDPRGQETQYF. CDR3 in DNA: TGCAGTGCTAGAGATCCCCGGGGGCAAGAGACCCAGTACTTC.